This T cell receptor beta chain was recorded in a study of cytomegalovirus exposure and HLA in healthy donors. Study observations and caveats: The likely explanation for a cluster of highly shared sequence variants was sequencing artifact. On later analysis, the bulk of CMV-associated TCR beta chains appeared to be HLA-restricted.

Concerning this clone: What it binds is unknown.

60 Vbeta and 13 Jbeta primers were used in PCR. Libraries were prepared by immunoSEQ multiplex PCR; TCRdb keeps only in-frame clonotypes and omits some of them. The sample carries some 95,000 clones, roughly 80% recorded once. When sampled, the donors appeared nominally healthy, though they likely had unrecorded immune exposures. V lost 6 bases and J lost 11; bases outside the gene matches: 12. In germline, CDR1 is SNHLY, CDR2 FYNNEI. The CDR3 is made up of 13 amino acids. The sequenced sample consisted of PBMCs. The rearrangement links TRBV2 to TRBJ1-1; TRBD1 agrees at 7 bases. This clonotype was obtained from a man aged 50 or older in good health and CMV-seropositive. CDR3 protein: CASRTGWSSDAFF. CDR3 DNA sequence: TGTGCCAGCAGGACAGGGTGGTCTTCAGATGCTTTCTTT.